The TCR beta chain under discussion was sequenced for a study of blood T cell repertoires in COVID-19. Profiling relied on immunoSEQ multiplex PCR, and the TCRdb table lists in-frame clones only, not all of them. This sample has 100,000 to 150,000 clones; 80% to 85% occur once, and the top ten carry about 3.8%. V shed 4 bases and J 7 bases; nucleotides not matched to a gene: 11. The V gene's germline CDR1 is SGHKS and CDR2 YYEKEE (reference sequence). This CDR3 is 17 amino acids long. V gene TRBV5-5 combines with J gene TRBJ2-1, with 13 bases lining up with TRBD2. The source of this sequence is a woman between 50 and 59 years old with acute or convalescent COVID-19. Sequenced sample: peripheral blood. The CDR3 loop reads CASSPWTSGSIGNEQFF. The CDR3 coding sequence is TGTGCCAGCAGCCCATGGACTAGCGGGAGTATAGGGAATGAGCAGTTCTTC.